The clone carrying this T cell receptor (beta chain) came up once. The antigen remains unidentified. The data are from a study of cytomegalovirus exposure and HLA in healthy donors. Between the trimmed V and J ends, which lost 3 bases and 4 bases, there was a span of 12 bases. Germline CDR1 LGHNA, CDR2 YNFKEQ. The CDR3 totals 15 residues. General study findings and limits: Researchers reportedly found TCR beta sequences accurately predicted most subjects' HLA-A and HLA-B alleles.

The PCR had 60 Vbeta and 13 Jbeta primers. The table came from immunoSEQ multiplex PCR; TCRdb's copy has only in-frame clones and leaves some out. The table shows over 100,000 clones, with roughly 76% occurring only once. The sequencing sample was made of PBMCs. The TCR was taken from a woman aged 40 to 55 in good health and CMV-seropositive. The chain couples TRBV4-2 to TRBJ2-2; TRBD2 is a possible D gene (5 bases). The DNA of the CDR3 is TGTGCCAGCAGCCAGCTAGCCTCAGTCACCGGGGAGCTGTTTTTT. Its translation is CASSQLASVTGELFF.